The T cell receptor (beta chain) described here comes from a study of T cell repertoires in cytomegalovirus infection. Study-wide results and caveats: The ex vivo response was dominated by HLA-C-restricted CMV-specific TCR beta clonotypes.

TCRdb itself ran the reads through MiXCR, one entry per CDR3 protein. The table shows around 740,000 distinct CDR3 sequences, with 35% to 40% occurring only once. Germline V gene data show CDR1 as SQVTM and CDR2 as ANQGSEA. The ends were cut back, 0 bases at V and 1 base at J, with 13 bases in the middle. The CDR3 has 16 amino acids. Details on this clonotype: As yet, its antigen is unknown.

The receptor comes from a human donor in good health (CMV status not recorded). Some clones in this sample may be carry-over from other donors' samples. The sequencing sample was made of PBMCs. V gene TRBV29-1 combines with J gene TRBJ2-1; D call uncertain. CDR3 DNA sequence: TGCAGCGTTGAAGAGCCCTCGGAGAATTCCTACAATGAGCAGTTCTTC. This codes for CSVEEPSENSYNEQFF.